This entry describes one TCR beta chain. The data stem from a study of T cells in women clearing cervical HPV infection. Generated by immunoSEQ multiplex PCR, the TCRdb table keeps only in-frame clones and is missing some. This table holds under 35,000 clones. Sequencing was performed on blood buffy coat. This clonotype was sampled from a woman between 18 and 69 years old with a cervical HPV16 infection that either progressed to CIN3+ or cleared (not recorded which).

Partial CDR3 DNA: TGTGCCAGCAGGGGACAGGGGTACACCGGGGAG. It is translated as CASRGQGYTGE. In full, the CDR3 reads CASRGQGYTGELFF. V and J are TRBV6-4 and TRBJ2-2, with 10 bases that match TRBD1. The read comes to an end 3 residues before the CDR3 does, leaving the germline J gene to fill in the end. Trimming cost V 6 bases and J 3 bases; bases outside gene matches: 1. The CDR3 has 14 residues. CDR1 is MRHNA, CDR2 SNTAGT, per germline.